The source of this T cell receptor (beta chain) is a study of T cell repertoires in ileal Crohn's disease. Whole-study findings and limits: Endoscopic recurrence occurred in every patient whose clonality exceeded 26.8%.

As for this clone: Its target is unknown.

The V gene end was trimmed by 5 bases and the J gene end by 7 bases; junction bases not matched to a gene: 8. Germline-derived CDR1 and CDR2 are LNHDA and SQIVND (reference sequence). CDR3 length: 15 amino acids. Approximately 550 nanograms of biopsy DNA per sample underwent TCRB immunosequencing. Data came from immunoSEQ multiplex PCR; TCRdb stores just in-frame clones and leaves some out. This table holds over 6,500 clones, roughly 84% found once. V is TRBV19 and J is TRBJ1-6, with TRBD1 identical over 7 bases. Sequenced material: ileal tissue. The TCR comes from an adult with Crohn's disease. CDR3 amino acids: CASSQDRARNSPLHF. DNA for the CDR3: TGTGCCAGTAGTCAAGACAGGGCAAGGAATTCACCCCTCCACTTT.